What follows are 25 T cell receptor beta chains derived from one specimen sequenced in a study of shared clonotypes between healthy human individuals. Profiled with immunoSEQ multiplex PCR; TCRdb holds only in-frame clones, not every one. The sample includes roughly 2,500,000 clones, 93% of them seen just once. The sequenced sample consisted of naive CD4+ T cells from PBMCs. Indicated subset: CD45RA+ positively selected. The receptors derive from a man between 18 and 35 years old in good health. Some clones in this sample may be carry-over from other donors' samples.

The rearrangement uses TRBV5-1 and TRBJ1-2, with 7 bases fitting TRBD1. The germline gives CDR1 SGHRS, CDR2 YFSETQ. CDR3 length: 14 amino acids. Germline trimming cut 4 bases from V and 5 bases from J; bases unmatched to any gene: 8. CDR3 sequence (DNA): TGCGCCAGCAGCCAGCAAGGGGGCTCGTATGGCTACACCTTC. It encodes CASSQQGGSYGYTF.

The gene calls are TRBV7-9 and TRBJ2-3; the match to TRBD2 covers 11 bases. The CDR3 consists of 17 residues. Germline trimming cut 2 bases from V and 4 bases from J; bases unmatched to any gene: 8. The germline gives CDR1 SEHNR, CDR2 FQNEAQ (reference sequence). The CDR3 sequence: CASSLTELAGAPDTQYF. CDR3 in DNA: TGTGCCAGCAGCTTAACAGAACTAGCGGGAGCCCCAGATACGCAGTATTTT.

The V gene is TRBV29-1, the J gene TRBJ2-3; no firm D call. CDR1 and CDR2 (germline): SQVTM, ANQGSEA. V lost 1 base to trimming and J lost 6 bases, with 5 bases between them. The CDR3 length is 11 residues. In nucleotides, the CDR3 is TGCAGCGTTGAAGCTGGGGATACGCAGTATTTT. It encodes CSVEAGDTQYF.

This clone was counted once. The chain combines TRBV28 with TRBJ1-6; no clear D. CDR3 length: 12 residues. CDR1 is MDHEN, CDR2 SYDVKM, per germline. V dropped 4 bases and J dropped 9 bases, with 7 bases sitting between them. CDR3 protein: CASSSRRSPLHF. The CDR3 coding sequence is TGTGCCAGCAGTTCGAGACGTTCACCCCTCCACTTT.

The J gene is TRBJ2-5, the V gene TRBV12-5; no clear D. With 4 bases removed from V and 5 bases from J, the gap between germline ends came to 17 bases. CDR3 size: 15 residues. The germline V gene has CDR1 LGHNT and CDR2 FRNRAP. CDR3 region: CASGSYGPALETQYF. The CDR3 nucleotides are TGTGCTAGTGGTTCCTACGGACCTGCCCTGGAGACCCAGTACTTC.

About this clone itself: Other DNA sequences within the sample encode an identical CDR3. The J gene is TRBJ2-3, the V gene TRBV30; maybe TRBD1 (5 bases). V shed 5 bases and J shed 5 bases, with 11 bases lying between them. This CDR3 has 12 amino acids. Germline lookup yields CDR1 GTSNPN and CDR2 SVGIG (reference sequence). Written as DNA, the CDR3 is TGTGCCTGGTCTGGGGCTGGAGATACGCAGTATTTT. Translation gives CAWSGAGDTQYF.

CDR3 sequence reads: CASSIRQSSYEQYF. The CDR3 DNA reads as TGTGCCAGTAGTATAAGACAGTCCTCCTACGAGCAGTACTTC. V is TRBV19 and J is TRBJ2-7, with TRBD1 as a possible D gene (5 bases). V lost 2 bases to trimming and J lost 0 bases, with 8 bases between them. This CDR3 region has 14 residues. Germline CDR1 and CDR2: LNHDA and SQIVND (reference sequence).

CDR3 nucleotide sequence: TGTGCCTGGAGCTCCGGGACAGGGGGAGAAGGCCAGTACTTC. As protein: CAWSSGTGGEGQYF. This chain joins TRBV30 and TRBJ2-5; 11 nucleotides agree with TRBD1. The V gene end was trimmed by 3 bases and the J gene end by 10 bases; junction bases not matched to a gene: 10. The CDR3 runs 14 residues. Germline V gene lookup returns CDR1 GTSNPN and CDR2 SVGIG (reference sequence).

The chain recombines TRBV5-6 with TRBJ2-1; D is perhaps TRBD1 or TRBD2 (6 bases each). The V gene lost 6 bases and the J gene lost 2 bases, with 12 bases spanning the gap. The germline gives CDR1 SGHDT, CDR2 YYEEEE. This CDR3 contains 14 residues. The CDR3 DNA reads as TGTGCCAGCAACTCGAGGGGGGCCTACAATGAGCAGTTCTTC. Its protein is CASNSRGAYNEQFF.

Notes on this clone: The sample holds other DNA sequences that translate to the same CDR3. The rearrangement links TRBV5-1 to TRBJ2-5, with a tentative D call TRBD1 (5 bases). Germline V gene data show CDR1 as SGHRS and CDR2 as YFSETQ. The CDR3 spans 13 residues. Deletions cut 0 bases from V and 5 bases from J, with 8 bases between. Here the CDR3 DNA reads TGCGCCAGCAGCTTGGCTGGGGCGGAGACCCAGTACTTC. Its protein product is CASSLAGAETQYF.

The CDR3 region has the DNA TGTGCCAGTAGTATAATGGGGAACACTGAAGCTTTCTTT. It codes for CASSIMGNTEAFF. The gene calls are TRBV19 and TRBJ1-1; D gene uncertain. CDR1 LNHDA and CDR2 SQIVND come from the germline V gene (reference sequence). The length of the CDR3 is 13 residues. With 2 bases removed from V and 1 base from J, the gap between germline ends came to 5 bases.

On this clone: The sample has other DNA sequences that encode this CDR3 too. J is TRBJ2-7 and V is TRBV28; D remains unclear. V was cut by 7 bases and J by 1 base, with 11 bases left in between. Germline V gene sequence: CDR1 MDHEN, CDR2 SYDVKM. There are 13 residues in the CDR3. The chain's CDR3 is CASTTGRSYEQYF. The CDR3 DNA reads TGTGCCAGCACCACCGGACGGTCCTACGAGCAGTACTTC. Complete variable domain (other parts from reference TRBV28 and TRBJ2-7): DVKVTQSSRYLVKRTGEKVFLECVQDMDHENMFWYRQDPGLGLRLIYFSYDVKMKEKGDIPEGYSVSREKKERFSLILESASTNQTSMYLCASTTGRSYEQYFGPGTRLTVT.

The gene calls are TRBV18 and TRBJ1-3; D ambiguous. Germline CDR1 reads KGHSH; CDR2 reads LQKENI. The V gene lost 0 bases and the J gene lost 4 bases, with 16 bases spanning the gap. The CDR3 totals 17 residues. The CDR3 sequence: CASSPPRSAGRGNTIYF. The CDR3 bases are TGTGCCAGCTCACCACCGAGGTCCGCCGGACGCGGAAACACCATATATTTT. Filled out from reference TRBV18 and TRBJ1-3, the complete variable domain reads NAGVMQNPRHLVRRRGQEARLRCSPMKGHSHVYWYRQLPEEGLKFMVYLQKENIIDESGMPKERFSAEFPKEGPSILRIQQVVRGDSAAYFCASSPPRSAGRGNTIYFGEGSWLTVV.

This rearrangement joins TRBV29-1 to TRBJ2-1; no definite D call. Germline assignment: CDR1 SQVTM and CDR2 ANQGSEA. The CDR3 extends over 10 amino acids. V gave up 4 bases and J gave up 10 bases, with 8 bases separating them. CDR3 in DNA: TGCAGCGTTGTTCCATTGGAGCAGTTCTTC. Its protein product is CSVVPLEQFF.

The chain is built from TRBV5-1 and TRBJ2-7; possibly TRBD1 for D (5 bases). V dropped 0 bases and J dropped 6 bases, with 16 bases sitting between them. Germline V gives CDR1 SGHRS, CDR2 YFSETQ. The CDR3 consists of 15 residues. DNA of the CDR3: TGCGCCAGCAGCTTGGGTATTTTTGTAGGGGCCGAGCAGTACTTC. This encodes CASSLGIFVGAEQYF.

The CDR3 protein is CASSYGLVAGGWEQYF. Written as DNA, the CDR3 is TGTGCCAGCAGTTACGGATTGGTAGCGGGAGGTTGGGAGCAGTACTTC. The gene calls are TRBV6-5 and TRBJ2-7; 10 nucleotides agree with TRBD2. V lost 2 bases, J lost 7 bases, and 11 bases stayed unmatched. The germline gives CDR1 MNHEY, CDR2 SVGAGI. The CDR3 contains 16 residues.

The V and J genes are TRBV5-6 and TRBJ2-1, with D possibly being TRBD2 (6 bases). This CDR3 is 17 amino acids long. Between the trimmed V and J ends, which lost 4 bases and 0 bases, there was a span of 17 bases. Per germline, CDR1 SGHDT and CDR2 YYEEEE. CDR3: CASSVRLVYSSYNEQFF. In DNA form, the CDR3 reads TGTGCCAGCAGCGTGCGACTAGTCTACAGCTCCTACAATGAGCAGTTCTTC.

The CDR3 region is CASSGLGYSDIQYF. In DNA, the CDR3 is TGTGCCAGCAGCGGATTGGGATATAGCGACATTCAGTACTTC. The chain uses TRBV4-2 and TRBJ2-4, with D maybe TRBD2 (5 bases). With 5 bases removed from V and 8 bases from J, the gap between germline ends came to 16 bases. This CDR3 has 14 amino acids. The germline CDR1 and CDR2 sequences are LGHNA and YNFKEQ.

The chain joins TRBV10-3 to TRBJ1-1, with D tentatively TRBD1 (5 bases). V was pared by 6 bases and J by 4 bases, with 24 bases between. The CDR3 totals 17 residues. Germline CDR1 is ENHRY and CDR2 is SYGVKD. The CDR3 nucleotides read TGTGCCATCAGCGTCAAAGGGATTAGGGGCTGGTCCACTGAAGCTTTCTTT. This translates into CAISVKGIRGWSTEAFF.

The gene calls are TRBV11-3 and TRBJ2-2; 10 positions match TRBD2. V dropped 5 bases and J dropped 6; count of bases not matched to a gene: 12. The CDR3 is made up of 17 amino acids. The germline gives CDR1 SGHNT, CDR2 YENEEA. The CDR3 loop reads CASSVAASGSGPGELFF. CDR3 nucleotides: TGTGCCAGCAGCGTAGCCGCTAGCGGGAGTGGTCCCGGGGAGCTGTTTTTT.

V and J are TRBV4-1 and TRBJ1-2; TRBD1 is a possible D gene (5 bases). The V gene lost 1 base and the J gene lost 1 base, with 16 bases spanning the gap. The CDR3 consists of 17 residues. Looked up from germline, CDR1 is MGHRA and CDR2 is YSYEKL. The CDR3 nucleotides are TGCGCCAGCAGCCAAGGGTTTGCAGGGCCCCATAACTATGGCTACACCTTC. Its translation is CASSQGFAGPHNYGYTF.

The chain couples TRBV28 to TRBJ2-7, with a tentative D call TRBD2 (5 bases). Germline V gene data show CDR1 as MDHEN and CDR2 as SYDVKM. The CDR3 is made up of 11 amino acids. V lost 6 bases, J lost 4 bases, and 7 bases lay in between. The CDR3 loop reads CASRRRYEQYF. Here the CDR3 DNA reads TGTGCCAGCAGGCGGAGGTACGAGCAGTACTTC. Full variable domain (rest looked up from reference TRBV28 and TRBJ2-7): DVKVTQSSRYLVKRTGEKVFLECVQDMDHENMFWYRQDPGLGLRLIYFSYDVKMKEKGDIPEGYSVSREKKERFSLILESASTNQTSMYLCASRRRYEQYFGPGTRLTVT.

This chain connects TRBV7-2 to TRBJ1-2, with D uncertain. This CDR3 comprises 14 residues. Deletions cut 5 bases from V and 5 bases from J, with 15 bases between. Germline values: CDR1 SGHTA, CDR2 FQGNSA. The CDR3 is CASSEYPGSYGYTF. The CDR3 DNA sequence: TGTGCCAGCAGCGAGTACCCGGGGAGTTATGGCTACACCTTC.

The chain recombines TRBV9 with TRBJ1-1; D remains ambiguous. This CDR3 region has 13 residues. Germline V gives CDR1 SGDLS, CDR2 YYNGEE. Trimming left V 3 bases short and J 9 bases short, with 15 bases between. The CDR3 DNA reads TGTGCCAGCAGCGGCCCGGCGCCTAAACAAGCTTTCTTT. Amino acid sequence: CASSGPAPKQAFF.

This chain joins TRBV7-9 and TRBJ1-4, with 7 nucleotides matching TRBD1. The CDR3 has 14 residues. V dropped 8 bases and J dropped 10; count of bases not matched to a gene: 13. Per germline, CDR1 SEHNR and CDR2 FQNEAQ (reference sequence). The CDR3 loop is CASLPDRAVGKLFF. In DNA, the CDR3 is TGTGCCAGCTTGCCCGACAGGGCTGTAGGAAAACTGTTTTTT.